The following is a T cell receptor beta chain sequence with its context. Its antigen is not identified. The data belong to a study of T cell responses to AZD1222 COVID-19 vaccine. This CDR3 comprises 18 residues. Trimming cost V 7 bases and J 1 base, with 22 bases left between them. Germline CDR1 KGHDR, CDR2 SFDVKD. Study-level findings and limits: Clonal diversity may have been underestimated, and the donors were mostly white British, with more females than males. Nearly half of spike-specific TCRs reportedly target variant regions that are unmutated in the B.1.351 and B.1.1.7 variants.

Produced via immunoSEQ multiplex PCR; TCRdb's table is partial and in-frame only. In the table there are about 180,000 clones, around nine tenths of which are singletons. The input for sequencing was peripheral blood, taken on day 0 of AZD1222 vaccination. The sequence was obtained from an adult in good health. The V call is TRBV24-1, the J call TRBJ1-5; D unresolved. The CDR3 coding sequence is TGTGCCACCAGGGGCTTTGGGGTTCGTTTAAGGAGCAATCAGCCCCAGCATTTT. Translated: CATRGFGVRLRSNQPQHF.